The rows below give T cell receptor beta chains drawn from one sample of a study of blood T cell repertoires in COVID-19. TCRdb's table, derived via immunoSEQ multiplex PCR, lists solely in-frame clones and lacks some. The table shows about 350,000 clones, with roughly 89% occurring only once. Sequences were obtained from peripheral blood. These receptors were taken from a woman in her sixties or seventies with COVID-19, enrolled during active disease. The CDR3 runs from the conserved cysteine through the conserved F or W. A D gene is named only where the DNA matches it firmly. The size field is filled for only some rows; it gives once, few, many or a size class.

-	-	TRBV5-1	TRBJ1-1	CASSVGSTNTEAFF	TGCGCCAGCAGCGTCGGGTCTACTAACACTGAAGCTTTCTTT
-	-	TRBV11-2	TRBJ1-3	CASSLDRVGNTIYF	TGTGCCAGCAGCTTAGACAGGGTTGGAAACACCATATATTTT
TRBD1	-	TRBV15	TRBJ1-1	CATSRVGQGLLAFF	TGTGCCACCAGCAGAGTCGGACAGGGCCTGCTTGCTTTCTTT
TRBD1	-	TRBV6-2/TRBV6-3	TRBJ1-6	CASSQTGEGSPLHF	TGTGCCAGCAGTCAAACAGGGGAAGGATCACCCCTCCACTTT
-	-	TRBV29-1	TRBJ2-2	CSVDRGGTGELFF	TGCAGCGTTGATAGGGGTGGGACCGGGGAGCTGTTTTTT
-	-	TRBV2	TRBJ1-6	CASSRGGSPYNSPLHF	TGTGCCAGCAGTAGGGGGGGTAGCCCCTATAATTCACCCCTCCACTTT
TRBD2	-	TRBV9	TRBJ2-1	CASSGIGTSGGSSYNEQFF	TGTGCCAGCAGCGGCATTGGGACTAGCGGGGGGAGCTCCTACAATGAGCAGTTCTTC
-	-	TRBV7-2	TRBJ1-2	CASSPSRGRSGYTF	TGTGCCAGCAGCCCGAGCAGGGGACGGTCTGGCTACACCTTC
-	-	TRBV28	TRBJ1-5	CASKPGRHNQPQHF	TGTGCCAGTAAGCCTGGCAGACACAATCAGCCCCAGCATTTT
-	-	TRBV12-5	TRBJ2-7	CASGLESGSYEQYF	TGTGCTAGTGGTTTGGAGTCAGGCAGCTACGAGCAGTACTTC
-	-	TRBV27	TRBJ1-1	CASSFSRGGLITEAFF	TGTGCCAGCAGTTTCAGTCGCGGGGGCTTAATCACTGAAGCTTTCTTT
TRBD1	-	TRBV19	TRBJ1-1	CASSIARDRDNTEAFF	TGTGCCAGTAGTATAGCCCGGGACAGGGACAACACTGAAGCTTTCTTT
-	-	TRBV14	TRBJ1-1	CASSRGTFSPEAFF	TGTGCCAGCAGCCGTGGGACATTTTCCCCTGAAGCTTTCTTT
-	-	TRBV3-1/TRBV3-2	TRBJ1-6	CASSHATLHF	TGTGCCAGCAGCCACGCGACCCTCCACTTT
-	-	TRBV11-2	TRBJ1-1	CASSQGRQIHMNTEAFF	TGTGCCAGCAGCCAGGGCCGACAGATACACATGAACACTGAAGCTTTCTTT
-	-	TRBV5-4	TRBJ1-1	CASSYDRNTEAFF	TGTGCCAGCAGCTATGACAGGAACACTGAAGCTTTCTTT
TRBD1	-	TRBV29-1	TRBJ1-3	CSDPGQGRRAGNTIYF	TGCAGCGACCCGGGACAGGGAAGGAGAGCTGGAAACACCATATATTTT
-	once	TRBV7-9	TRBJ1-1	CASSLRWTEAFF	TGTGCCAGCAGCCTCAGATGGACTGAAGCTTTCTTT
TRBD1	-	TRBV7-2	TRBJ2-3	CASTPDRVDTDTQYF	TGTGCCAGCACCCCGGACAGGGTAGACACAGATACGCAGTATTTT
-	once	TRBV7-2	TRBJ2-1	CASSEFLGFDEQFF	TGTGCCAGCAGCGAATTCCTGGGCTTCGATGAGCAGTTCTTC
-	-	TRBV24-1	TRBJ1-1	CATRPNGGGTEAFF	TGTGCCACCAGGCCCAATGGGGGAGGCACTGAAGCTTTCTTT
TRBD2	once	TRBV7-6	TRBJ2-5	CASRQNPGGQETQYF	TGTGCCAGCAGACAAAATCCGGGGGGTCAAGAGACCCAGTACTTC
-	-	TRBV6-5	TRBJ1-3	CASSFQNTIYF	TGTGCCAGCAGTTTCCAAAACACCATATATTTT
-	-	TRBV19	TRBJ1-4	CASSKNRATNEKLFF	TGTGCCAGTAGTAAAAACAGAGCAACTAATGAAAAACTGTTTTTT
TRBD1	-	TRBV19	TRBJ1-2	CASSMQSGTGPGYTF	TGTGCCAGTAGTATGCAATCCGGGACAGGGCCCGGCTACACCTTC
TRBD1	-	TRBV11-2	TRBJ1-2	CASSFSTGAFYGYTF	TGTGCCAGCAGCTTTTCTACAGGGGCCTTCTATGGCTACACCTTC
TRBD1	-	TRBV19	TRBJ2-5	CASSDGTGREETQYF	TGTGCCAGTAGTGACGGGACAGGGAGGGAAGAGACCCAGTACTTC
TRBD1	-	TRBV18	TRBJ1-4	CASSRVDRVMSF	TGTGCCAGCTCACGGGTTGACAGGGTGATGAGCTTT
-	-	TRBV6-5	TRBJ1-5	CASSYSSSNQPQHF	TGTGCCAGCAGTTACTCTTCAAGCAATCAGCCCCAGCATTTT
-	-	TRBV11-3	TRBJ2-7	CASSTPPGGRRYEQYF	TGTGCCAGCAGCACCCCCCCGGGGGGCCGTAGGTACGAGCAGTACTTC
-	-	TRBV7-2	TRBJ1-6	CASSSNRASPLHF	TGTGCCAGCAGCTCTAACAGGGCTTCACCCCTCCACTTT
TRBD2	-	TRBV6-5	TRBJ2-2	CASSYSAGANTGELFF	TGTGCCAGCAGTTACTCCGCGGGGGCGAACACCGGGGAGCTGTTTTTT
TRBD1	once	TRBV5-1	TRBJ2-7	CASSPGQITYEQYF	TGCGCCAGCAGCCCGGGACAGATAACCTACGAGCAGTACTTC
TRBD2	-	TRBV7-3	TRBJ2-5	CASSPLGAGGQETQYF	TGTGCCAGCAGCCCCCTGGGGGCGGGGGGGCAAGAGACCCAGTACTTC
-	-	TRBV7-2	TRBJ2-7	CASSLAGGAAYEQYF	TGTGCCAGCAGCTTAGCAGGCGGGGCCGCATACGAGCAGTACTTC
TRBD1	once	TRBV24-1	TRBJ1-2	CATWDSFSYGYTF	TGTGCCACTTGGGACAGCTTTTCCTATGGCTACACCTTC
-	-	TRBV29-1	TRBJ2-3	CSVEDRTSTDTQYF	TGCAGCGTTGAAGATCGGACAAGCACAGATACGCAGTATTTT
TRBD2	once	TRBV7-2	TRBJ2-5	CASSLQRGVQETQYF	TGTGCCAGCAGCCTGCAGCGGGGGGTACAAGAGACCCAGTACTTC